This is a list of T cell receptor beta chains from one sample in a study of control samples from healthy donors and cancer patients. Some clones are missing from TCRdb's copy, which holds only in-frame ones; the method was immunoSEQ multiplex PCR. The sample yields about 24,000 clones, roughly 80% seen once. Sequenced material: PBMCs. These receptors all come from a man in his 60s with head and neck cancer. CDR3s include the opening cysteine and the closing phenylalanine or tryptophan. The D gene is left open where the match is weak. A clone size is listed for some rows: how often the clone was seen (once, few, many), or a class if it is expanded.

clone_size: NA; d_call: NA; v_call: TRBV9; j_call: TRBJ1-1; cdr3_aa: CASSVDPGALGTEAFF; cdr3_nt: TGTGCCAGCAGCGTAGATCCAGGGGCATTAGGGACTGAAGCTTTCTTT
clone_size: NA; d_call: TRBD1; v_call: TRBV6-2/TRBV6-3; j_call: TRBJ1-2; cdr3_aa: CASSSSAGGVYTDNYGYTF; cdr3_nt: TGTGCCAGCAGTTCGTCAGCAGGGGGCGTCTACACCGACAACTATGGCTACACCTTC
clone_size: NA; d_call: NA; v_call: TRBV28; j_call: TRBJ2-3; cdr3_aa: CASSLESTRGTQYF; cdr3_nt: TGTGCCAGCAGTTTAGAATCTACCAGGGGTACGCAGTATTTT
clone_size: NA; d_call: NA; v_call: TRBV7-2; j_call: TRBJ1-1; cdr3_aa: CASSLAQGFRAFF; cdr3_nt: TGTGCCAGCAGCTTAGCACAGGGTTTTAGAGCTTTCTTT
clone_size: NA; d_call: NA; v_call: TRBV28; j_call: TRBJ1-3; cdr3_aa: CASSWQGPRNTIYF; cdr3_nt: TGTGCCAGCAGTTGGCAGGGGCCCAGAAACACCATATATTTT
clone_size: NA; d_call: TRBD1; v_call: TRBV2; j_call: TRBJ2-7; cdr3_aa: CASRTPGQGYEQYF; cdr3_nt: TGTGCCAGCAGGACACCGGGACAGGGGTACGAGCAGTACTTC
clone_size: NA; d_call: TRBD1; v_call: TRBV30; j_call: TRBJ2-2; cdr3_aa: CAWRSRGLVTGELFF; cdr3_nt: TGTGCCTGGAGGTCCAGGGGGCTGGTCACCGGGGAGCTGTTTTTT
clone_size: NA; d_call: TRBD1; v_call: TRBV10-3; j_call: TRBJ2-1; cdr3_aa: CAISEPDRESYNEQFF; cdr3_nt: TGTGCCATCAGTGAGCCGGACAGGGAATCCTACAATGAGCAGTTCTTC
clone_size: NA; d_call: NA; v_call: TRBV6-5; j_call: TRBJ1-1; cdr3_aa: CASRFHHSRGAEVFF; cdr3_nt: TGTGCCAGCAGATTCCACCACAGCCGGGGCGCTGAAGTTTTCTTT
clone_size: once; d_call: NA; v_call: TRBV13; j_call: TRBJ1-2; cdr3_aa: CASSGSGAESLGYTF; cdr3_nt: TGTGCCAGCAGCGGCTCGGGAGCCGAGAGTCTGGGCTACACCTTC
clone_size: NA; d_call: TRBD1; v_call: TRBV25-1; j_call: TRBJ1-1; cdr3_aa: CASSEGQGWRTEAFF; cdr3_nt: TGTGCCAGCAGTGAAGGACAGGGTTGGCGAACTGAAGCTTTCTTT
clone_size: NA; d_call: TRBD2; v_call: TRBV19; j_call: TRBJ2-1; cdr3_aa: CASSTHSGGADEQFF; cdr3_nt: TGTGCCAGTAGTACTCATAGCGGGGGGGCGGATGAGCAGTTCTTC
clone_size: NA; d_call: NA; v_call: TRBV6-2/TRBV6-3; j_call: TRBJ2-5; cdr3_aa: CASNPRTGETQYF; cdr3_nt: TGTGCCAGCAACCCACGGACCGGCGAGACCCAGTACTTC
clone_size: NA; d_call: TRBD1; v_call: TRBV6-1; j_call: TRBJ1-2; cdr3_aa: CATQQTGNYGYTF; cdr3_nt: TGTGCCACCCAACAGACAGGGAACTATGGCTACACCTTC
clone_size: NA; d_call: NA; v_call: TRBV12-3/TRBV12-4; j_call: TRBJ1-2; cdr3_aa: CASSLGGYHGYTF; cdr3_nt: TGTGCCAGCAGTTTAGGAGGGTACCACGGCTACACCTTC
clone_size: NA; d_call: NA; v_call: TRBV19; j_call: TRBJ2-5; cdr3_aa: CASSIGGLSKETQYF; cdr3_nt: TGTGCCAGTAGTATTGGTGGACTATCGAAAGAGACCCAGTACTTC
clone_size: once; d_call: TRBD2; v_call: TRBV6-2/TRBV6-3; j_call: TRBJ2-5; cdr3_aa: CASSSWRLAGAGLRETQYF; cdr3_nt: TGTGCCAGCAGTTCATGGCGGCTAGCGGGAGCGGGCTTGAGGGAGACCCAGTACTTC
clone_size: NA; d_call: TRBD1; v_call: TRBV5-1; j_call: TRBJ2-7; cdr3_aa: CASSLAEGQDGAQQYF; cdr3_nt: TGCGCCAGCAGCTTGGCCGAGGGACAGGACGGAGCTCAGCAGTACTTC
clone_size: NA; d_call: NA; v_call: TRBV6-5; j_call: TRBJ1-1; cdr3_aa: CASSYSSGGNTEAFF; cdr3_nt: TGTGCCAGCAGTTACTCGAGCGGGGGGAACACTGAAGCTTTCTTT
clone_size: NA; d_call: TRBD1; v_call: TRBV6-1; j_call: TRBJ2-7; cdr3_aa: CASSELRGPGEQYF; cdr3_nt: TGTGCCAGCAGTGAACTTAGGGGGCCGGGCGAGCAGTACTTC
clone_size: NA; d_call: NA; v_call: TRBV18; j_call: TRBJ1-2; cdr3_aa: CASSEGSYGYTF; cdr3_nt: TGTGCCAGCTCGGAGGGGAGCTATGGCTACACCTTC
clone_size: NA; d_call: TRBD1; v_call: TRBV19; j_call: TRBJ2-7; cdr3_aa: CASGPGTGEFYEQYF; cdr3_nt: TGTGCCAGTGGACCCGGGACAGGGGAATTCTACGAGCAGTACTTC
clone_size: NA; d_call: NA; v_call: TRBV7-9; j_call: TRBJ2-7; cdr3_aa: CASSLRPYEQYF; cdr3_nt: TGTGCCAGCAGCTTAAGACCCTACGAGCAGTACTTC
clone_size: once; d_call: NA; v_call: TRBV27; j_call: TRBJ2-7; cdr3_aa: CASSWDGLAYEQYF; cdr3_nt: TGTGCCAGCAGTTGGGACGGCCTCGCCTACGAGCAGTACTTC
clone_size: NA; d_call: NA; v_call: TRBV2; j_call: TRBJ1-6; cdr3_aa: CASRQGKNSPLHF; cdr3_nt: TGTGCCAGCAGGCAGGGGAAGAATTCACCCCTCCACTTT
clone_size: NA; d_call: NA; v_call: TRBV18; j_call: TRBJ1-1; cdr3_aa: CASCRIQGMNTEAFF; cdr3_nt: TGTGCCAGCTGTCGGATACAGGGAATGAACACTGAAGCTTTCTTT
clone_size: NA; d_call: NA; v_call: TRBV6-5; j_call: TRBJ2-1; cdr3_aa: CASSLNRYLNNEQFF; cdr3_nt: TGTGCCAGCAGCTTAAACAGGTACCTAAACAATGAGCAGTTCTTC
clone_size: NA; d_call: TRBD2; v_call: TRBV5-1; j_call: TRBJ2-7; cdr3_aa: CASSLESSGLYEQYF; cdr3_nt: TGCGCCAGCAGCTTGGAATCTAGCGGTCTTTACGAGCAGTACTTC
clone_size: NA; d_call: NA; v_call: TRBV29-1; j_call: TRBJ1-1; cdr3_aa: CSAVRMMNTEAFF; cdr3_nt: TGCAGCGCCGTCCGAATGATGAACACTGAAGCTTTCTTT
clone_size: NA; d_call: NA; v_call: TRBV28; j_call: TRBJ2-7; cdr3_aa: CASSTDRYTSYEQYF; cdr3_nt: TGTGCCAGCAGCACAGACAGGTACACCTCCTACGAGCAGTACTTC
clone_size: NA; d_call: NA; v_call: TRBV10-3; j_call: TRBJ2-2; cdr3_aa: CAIRPGLNTGELFF; cdr3_nt: TGTGCCATCAGGCCGGGACTGAACACCGGGGAGCTGTTTTTT
clone_size: NA; d_call: TRBD2; v_call: TRBV6-2/TRBV6-3; j_call: TRBJ2-4; cdr3_aa: CASSAQRELNIQYF; cdr3_nt: TGTGCCAGCAGTGCCCAGCGGGAATTGAACATTCAGTACTTC
clone_size: NA; d_call: TRBD1; v_call: TRBV6-6; j_call: TRBJ2-2; cdr3_aa: CASSRTGNTGELFF; cdr3_nt: TGTGCCAGCAGTCGGACAGGGAACACCGGGGAGCTGTTTTTT
clone_size: NA; d_call: NA; v_call: TRBV28; j_call: TRBJ1-5; cdr3_aa: CASSLQGKNQPQHF; cdr3_nt: TGTGCCAGCAGTTTACAGGGTAAGAATCAGCCCCAGCATTTT
clone_size: NA; d_call: NA; v_call: TRBV21-1; j_call: TRBJ1-5; cdr3_aa: CASSTRQGLEPQHF; cdr3_nt: TGTGCCAGCAGCACCCGACAGGGGTTGGAGCCCCAGCATTTT
clone_size: NA; d_call: NA; v_call: TRBV7-2; j_call: TRBJ2-7; cdr3_aa: CASSLGAGDEQYF; cdr3_nt: TGTGCCAGCAGCTTAGGAGCAGGGGACGAGCAGTACTTC
clone_size: NA; d_call: TRBD1; v_call: TRBV19; j_call: TRBJ1-1; cdr3_aa: CASRSGQSNTEAFF; cdr3_nt: TGTGCCAGTAGGTCGGGACAGTCGAACACTGAAGCTTTCTTT
clone_size: NA; d_call: NA; v_call: TRBV5-6; j_call: TRBJ1-1; cdr3_aa: CASSTRHTGLGTEAFF; cdr3_nt: TGTGCCAGCAGCACCCGCCATACAGGGTTAGGGACTGAAGCTTTCTTT
clone_size: NA; d_call: TRBD1; v_call: TRBV29-1; j_call: TRBJ2-5; cdr3_aa: CSVERDREVWGTQYF; cdr3_nt: TGCAGCGTTGAAAGGGACAGGGAGGTATGGGGGACCCAGTACTTC
clone_size: NA; d_call: TRBD1; v_call: TRBV7-2; j_call: TRBJ1-3; cdr3_aa: CASSLGGTASGNTIYF; cdr3_nt: TGTGCCAGCAGCTTAGGCGGGACAGCCTCTGGAAACACCATATATTTT